The 12 T cell receptor beta chains below all came from one sample that was sequenced in a study of naive and memory T cell subsets. Both TRBC1 and TRBC2 were covered by a beta constant-region primer of two equimolar oligonucleotides. The ligated cDNA underwent four PCR rounds using SP2 and nested alpha and beta constant-region primers. TCRdb redid the calling of the UMI-ligation and nested PCR reads with MiXCR, one entry per CDR3 protein. The sample comprises more than 120,000 distinct CDR3 sequences, 15% to 20% of which are singletons, and approximately 0.58% rests with the top ten. What these receptors recognize is not known. Study outcomes and limitations: A few larger clonotypes appeared in naive repertoires, especially CD8, possibly memory cells re-expressing CD45RA.

Sequencing used naive CD8+ T cells from blood. The receptors were gathered from a human donor in good health.

The chain joins TRBV28 to TRBJ2-1; 9 bases agree with TRBD1. Germline loops: CDR1 MDHEN, CDR2 SYDVKM. This CDR3 is 16 amino acids long. The V and J ends lost 3 bases and 7 bases, in that order; junction bases with no gene match: 10. The CDR3 coding sequence is TGTGCCAGCAGTTTCACAGGGGGCGAGCCCAGGAATGAGCAGTTCTTC. It yields the protein CASSFTGGEPRNEQFF. Combining the CDR3 with reference TRBV28 and TRBJ2-1 gives the whole variable domain DVKVTQSSRYLVKRTGEKVFLECVQDMDHENMFWYRQDPGLGLRLIYFSYDVKMKEKGDIPEGYSVSREKKERFSLILESASTNQTSMYLCASSFTGGEPRNEQFFGPGTRLTVL.

The gene calls are TRBV7-8 and TRBJ2-7; TRBD2 might be the D (6 bases). Germline V gives CDR1 SGHVS, CDR2 FQNEAQ. The length of the CDR3 is 13 residues. V was pared by 5 bases and J by 2 bases, with 10 bases between. CDR3 residues: CASSIGGAYEQYF. The CDR3 DNA follows: TGTGCCAGCAGCATCGGCGGGGCCTACGAGCAGTACTTC. The full variable domain, its missing parts supplied by reference TRBV7-8 and TRBJ2-7, is GAGVSQSPRYKVAKRGQDVALRCDPISGHVSLFWYQQALGQGPEFLTYFQNEAQLDKSGLPSDRFFAERPEGSVSTLKIQRTQQEDSAVYLCASSIGGAYEQYFGPGTRLTVT.

This clonotype has a count of ten or more. The rearrangement uses TRBV27 and TRBJ2-3; no clear D. V lost 5 bases and J lost 2, with 5 bases in between. The germline V gene encodes CDR1 MNHEY and CDR2 SMNVEV (reference sequence). This CDR3 is built from 12 residues. The CDR3 loop is CASSQDTDTQYF. CDR3 DNA sequence: TGTGCCAGCAGTCAGGACACAGATACGCAGTATTTT.

The rearrangement links TRBV7-9 to TRBJ2-2; TRBD2 might be the D (5 bases). Trimming removed 3 bases at V and 4 bases at J, with 9 bases between. This CDR3 spans 14 amino acids. Germline-derived CDR1 and CDR2 are SEHNR and FQNEAQ (reference sequence). In nucleotides, the CDR3 is TGTGCCAGCAGCTTCGAGGGTATCACCGGGGAGCTGTTTTTT. Its translation is CASSFEGITGELFF.

The chain employs TRBV11-2 and TRBJ2-7; D uncertain. The CDR3 sequence is 14 residues long. V was trimmed by 0 bases and J by 4 bases, leaving 10 bases between them. Germline CDR1 is SGHAT and CDR2 is FQNNGV. As DNA, the CDR3 is TGTGCCAGCAGCTTAGATCGGGCAGTTTACGAGCAGTACTTC. This gives the protein CASSLDRAVYEQYF. Full variable domain (missing parts from reference TRBV11-2 and TRBJ2-7): EAGVAQSPRYKIIEKRQSVAFWCNPISGHATLYWYQQILGQGPKLLIQFQNNGVVDDSQLPKDRFSAERLKGVDSTLKIQPAKLEDSAVYLCASSLDRAVYEQYFGPGTRLTVT.

The V gene is TRBV7-2, the J gene TRBJ2-7, with 10 nucleotides matching TRBD2. The junction had 4 bases not matched to a gene; V was cut back by 7 bases and J by 4 bases. The CDR3 extends over 13 amino acids. Germline values: CDR1 SGHTA, CDR2 FQGNSA. This CDR3 is CASTLAGAYEQYF. The CDR3 nucleotides read TGTGCCAGCACCCTAGCGGGAGCGTACGAGCAGTACTTC.

This clonotype turned up a few times. The genes are TRBV29-1 and TRBJ2-7; 8 bases agree with TRBD1. The CDR3 is made up of 14 amino acids. The V segment lost 4 bases and the J segment 0 bases; nucleotides outside the gene matches: 5. Germline CDR1 SQVTM, CDR2 ANQGSEA. This chain's CDR3 is CSVGATGGSYEQYF. CDR3 in DNA: TGCAGCGTTGGGGCTACAGGGGGCTCCTACGAGCAGTACTTC.

The rearrangement joins TRBV4-3 to TRBJ2-5; D gene unclear. The CDR3 contains 13 residues. V was cut by 5 bases and J by 0 bases, with 7 bases left in between. The V gene's germline CDR1 is LGHNA and CDR2 YSLEER. The CDR3 is CASSSHYQETQYF. The DNA for the CDR3 is TGCGCCAGCAGCTCGCACTACCAAGAGACCCAGTACTTC.

The chain couples TRBV29-1 to TRBJ2-7; D may be TRBD2 (6 bases). Trimming stripped 4 bases from V and 4 bases from J, with 14 bases between. Per germline, CDR1 SQVTM and CDR2 ANQGSEA. The CDR3 totals 13 residues. Here the CDR3 DNA reads TGCAGCGTTGCTGGGGGGTTTAGTTACGAGCAGTACTTC. Protein: CSVAGGFSYEQYF.

The chain joins TRBV7-9 to TRBJ2-2, with 9 positions matching TRBD1. J lost 1 base, V lost 3 bases, and 12 bases had no gene match. The CDR3 is 19 amino acids. Germline V lookup: CDR1 SEHNR, CDR2 FQNEAQ (reference sequence). CDR3 nucleotides: TGTGCCAGCAGCTTCCCCCTCTCACTGGGACAGGGGAACACCGGGGAGCTGTTTTTT. As protein: CASSFPLSLGQGNTGELFF.

Only a few counts were recorded for this clonotype. V gene TRBV7-8 combines with J gene TRBJ2-5, with D possibly matching TRBD1 (6 bases). V was clipped by 0 bases and J by 2 bases, with 13 bases between them. CDR1 and CDR2 (germline): SGHVS, FQNEAQ. The CDR3 contains 16 residues. CDR3 DNA: TGTGCCAGCAGCTTAGCCGGGACAACCTATCAAGAGACCCAGTACTTC. Its protein is CASSLAGTTYQETQYF.

This clonotype was found a few times. The chain is built from TRBV18 and TRBJ2-1; weak D call: TRBD2 (6 bases). Trimming cost V 3 bases and J 7 bases, with 13 bases left between them. The CDR3 spans 14 residues. Germline lookup yields CDR1 KGHSH and CDR2 LQKENI. This CDR3 is CASSPFREVNEQFF. The DNA of the CDR3 is TGTGCCAGCTCACCGTTCAGGGAGGTAAATGAGCAGTTCTTC.